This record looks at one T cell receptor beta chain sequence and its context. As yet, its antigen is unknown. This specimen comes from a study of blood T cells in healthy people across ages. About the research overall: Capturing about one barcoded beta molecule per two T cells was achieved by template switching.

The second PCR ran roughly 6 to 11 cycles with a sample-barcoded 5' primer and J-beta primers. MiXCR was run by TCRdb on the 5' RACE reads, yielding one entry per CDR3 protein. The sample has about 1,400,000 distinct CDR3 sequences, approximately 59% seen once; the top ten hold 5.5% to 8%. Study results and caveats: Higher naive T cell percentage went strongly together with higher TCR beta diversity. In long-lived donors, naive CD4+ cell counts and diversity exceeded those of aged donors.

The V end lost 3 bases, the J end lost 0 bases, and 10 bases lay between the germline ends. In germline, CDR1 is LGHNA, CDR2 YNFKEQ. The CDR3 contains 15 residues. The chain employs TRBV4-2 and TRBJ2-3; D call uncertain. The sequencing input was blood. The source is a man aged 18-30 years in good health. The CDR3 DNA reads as TGTGCCAGCAGCCAGTACAGCCATAGCACAGATACGCAGTATTTT. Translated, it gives CASSQYSHSTDTQYF.